Shown below are 32 T cell receptor beta chains from a single sample sequenced in a study of blood T cell repertoires in COVID-19. This table comes from immunoSEQ multiplex PCR, and its TCRdb copy is limited to in-frame clones, with some not included. Of 400,000 or so clones listed, around 87% are singletons. Specimen: peripheral blood. The receptors shown here come from a human donor in a cohort sampled during active COVID-19.

This clone was recorded once. The chain joins TRBV3-1 (or the pseudogene TRBV3-2) to TRBJ1-2; D is perhaps TRBD1 (6 bases). V gave up 3 bases and J gave up 12 bases, with 14 bases separating them. CDR3 length: 12 amino acids. Germline CDR1 reads LGHDT; CDR2 reads YNNKEL (reference sequence). The CDR3 nucleotides read TGTGCCAGCAGCCATCAGAACAGGGTTCACACCTTC. Protein sequence: CASSHQNRVHTF.

This clone was recorded once. The V call is TRBV28, the J call TRBJ2-1; 10 positions agree with TRBD2. V was pared by 5 bases and J by 8 bases, with 12 bases of the junction left unmatched. Per the germline V gene, CDR1 is MDHEN and CDR2 is SYDVKM. The CDR3 sequence is 16 residues long. Here the CDR3 reads CASSRPGLAVKYEQFF. CDR3 sequence (DNA): TGTGCCAGCAGTCGACCAGGACTAGCGGTTAAGTATGAGCAGTTCTTC. Based on the CDR3 plus reference TRBV28 and TRBJ2-1, the full variable domain is DVKVTQSSRYLVKRTGEKVFLECVQDMDHENMFWYRQDPGLGLRLIYFSYDVKMKEKGDIPEGYSVSREKKERFSLILESASTNQTSMYLCASSRPGLAVKYEQFFGPGTRLTVL.

CDR3 sequence reads: CASSFINEKLFF. The CDR3 DNA follows: TGTGCCAGCAGCTTTATCAATGAAAAACTGTTTTTT. The chain uses TRBV11-2 and TRBJ1-4, with D uncertain. The length of the CDR3 is 12 residues. Germline assignment: CDR1 SGHAT and CDR2 FQNNGV. V dropped 3 bases and J dropped 5 bases, with 4 bases sitting between them.

V usage is TRBV5-1 and J usage is TRBJ1-6; D is uncertain. In germline, CDR1 is SGHRS, CDR2 YFSETQ. Trimming pared 4 bases from V and 5 bases from J, leaving 13 bases between. CDR3 length: 15 residues. The CDR3 here is CASSPISEDNSPLHF. DNA of the CDR3: TGCGCCAGCAGCCCAATAAGCGAGGATAATTCACCCCTCCACTTT.

The chain uses TRBV7-9 and TRBJ1-1; 8 bases map to TRBD1. The CDR3 runs to 18 residues. The germline gives CDR1 SEHNR, CDR2 FQNEAQ (reference sequence). V shed 0 bases, J shed 0 bases, and the junction held 9 bases outside the gene matches. The CDR3 bases are TGTGCCAGCAGCTTAGCGAGCGGACAGGGAAATTTGAACACTGAAGCTTTCTTT. It translates to CASSLASGQGNLNTEAFF.

This chain links TRBV29-1 with TRBJ2-2, with 8 bases matching TRBD1. Germline values: CDR1 SQVTM, CDR2 ANQGSEA. This CDR3 comprises 16 residues. Trimming took 0 bases from V and 3 from J; bases not matched to a gene: 6. The CDR3 protein is CSVEEPRGRDTGELFF. CDR3 in DNA: TGCAGCGTTGAAGAACCCAGGGGGCGCGACACCGGGGAGCTGTTTTTT.

J is TRBJ1-1 and V is TRBV7-6; D not certain. With 3 bases removed from V and 5 bases from J, the gap between germline ends came to 10 bases. CDR1 is SGHVS and CDR2 is FNYEAQ in the germline V gene. The CDR3 sequence is 13 residues long. CDR3 residues: CASSLSERTEAFF. The CDR3 region has the DNA TGTGCCAGCAGCTTGTCTGAGAGGACTGAAGCTTTCTTT.

The J gene is TRBJ1-6, the V gene TRBV13, with 7 bases that match TRBD1. Per germline, CDR1 PRHDT and CDR2 FYEKMQ (reference sequence). The CDR3 runs 17 residues. V was pared by 6 bases and J by 11 bases, with 19 bases of the junction left unmatched. The CDR3 here is CASSNSDREIRYPPLHF. The CDR3 DNA reads TGTGCCAGCAGTAACAGTGACAGGGAGATCCGATACCCACCCCTCCACTTT.

This clone is classed as medium-sized (0.01 to 0.1%). CDR3 bases: TGTGCCAGCAGCAAGCGCTCCTACAATGAGCAGTTCTTC. This translates into CASSKRSYNEQFF. V is TRBV21-1 and J is TRBJ2-1; the table names TRBD2, a call not compared with the DNA. TRBV21-1 is termed a pseudogene. The CDR3 loop spans 13 amino acids.

The chain employs TRBV3-1 (or the pseudogene TRBV3-2) and TRBJ1-2, with no clear D. V was clipped by 1 base and J by 2 bases, with 8 bases between them. The CDR3 loop spans 14 amino acids. In germline, CDR1 is LGHDT, CDR2 YNNKEL (reference sequence). CDR3 sequence reads: CASSQVRRNYGYTF. The CDR3 DNA is TGTGCCAGCAGCCAAGTAAGGCGGAACTATGGCTACACCTTC.

The V and J genes are TRBV19 and TRBJ1-1; D ambiguous. The CDR3 covers 13 residues. V was clipped by 3 bases and J by 1 base, with 6 bases between them. CDR1 and CDR2 from the germline V gene are LNHDA and SQIVND (reference sequence). Written as DNA, the CDR3 is TGTGCCAGTAGTATGTCCCGGAACACTGAAGCTTTCTTT. This codes for CASSMSRNTEAFF. The full variable domain, in which reference TRBV19 and TRBJ1-1 provide the parts outside the CDR3, is DGGITQSPKYLFRKEGQNVTLSCEQNLNHDAMYWYRQDPGQGLRLIYYSQIVNDFQKGDIAEGYSVSREKKESFPLTVTSAQKNPTAFYLCASSMSRNTEAFFGQGTRLTVV.

The chain uses TRBV10-2 and TRBJ1-5; TRBD1 is a possible D gene (6 bases). The V end lost 3 bases, the J end lost 3 bases, and 12 bases lay between the germline ends. CDR3 length: 15 amino acids. Germline CDR1 and CDR2: WSHSY and SAAADI. The CDR3 coding sequence is TGCGCCAGCAGTGACTTACAGGGAGTCAATCAGCCCCAGCATTTT. Protein product: CASSDLQGVNQPQHF.

This rearrangement joins TRBV7-2 to TRBJ2-1; TRBD2 matches 8 bases. CDR1 is SGHTA and CDR2 is FQGNSA in the germline V gene. J gave up 0 bases and V 3 bases, and 10 bases lay outside the gene matches. The CDR3 loop spans 18 amino acids. CDR3 coding DNA: TGTGCCAGCAGCTTCCGGACTAGCACATTCAGCTCCTACAATGAGCAGTTCTTC. It is translated as CASSFRTSTFSSYNEQFF.

The V call is TRBV24-1, the J call TRBJ2-1, with 10 positions matching TRBD2. The CDR3 runs 15 residues. Germline V lookup: CDR1 KGHDR, CDR2 SFDVKD. With V trimmed by 4 bases and J by 7 bases, 6 bases remained unmatched. The CDR3 DNA follows: TGTGCCACCAGTGAGGTCCTAGCGGGAGCGAATGAGCAGTTCTTC. This sequence encodes CATSEVLAGANEQFF.

V gene TRBV29-1 combines with J gene TRBJ2-1; 7 bases are a match to TRBD2. The V and J ends lost 1 base and 10 bases, in that order; junction bases with no gene match: 10. The CDR3 runs to 14 residues. Germline lookup yields CDR1 SQVTM and CDR2 ANQGSEA. CDR3 coding DNA: TGCAGCGTTGAAGGTGTGGCGGGAGTAGGCGAGCAGTTCTTC. Encoded protein: CSVEGVAGVGEQFF.

The gene calls are TRBV24-1 and TRBJ2-3; TRBD2 matches 10 bases. V shed 0 bases, J shed 8 bases, and the junction held 4 bases outside the gene matches. Germline CDR1 and CDR2: KGHDR and SFDVKD. There are 15 residues in the CDR3. This CDR3 is CATSDLYPSGGTQYF. The CDR3 DNA reads as TGTGCCACCAGTGATTTGTATCCTAGCGGGGGTACGCAGTATTTT.

The V gene is TRBV11-2, the J gene TRBJ2-1, with D possibly matching TRBD2 (5 bases). Trimming shortened V by 4 bases and J by 4 bases, and 11 bases separated the two germline ends. The CDR3 is 14 amino acids. Germline CDR1 and CDR2: SGHAT and FQNNGV. The chain's CDR3 is CASSSDWTYNEQFF. CDR3 DNA sequence: TGTGCCAGCAGCTCTGACTGGACTTACAATGAGCAGTTCTTC.

V usage is TRBV30 and J usage is TRBJ2-1, with a weak D call TRBD1 (6 bases). V was cut by 1 base and J by 0 bases, with 13 bases left in between. Germline CDR1 is GTSNPN and CDR2 is SVGIG (reference sequence). This CDR3 has 16 residues. CDR3 sequence: CAWSATGYTSYNEQFF. The CDR3 DNA reads as TGTGCCTGGAGTGCCACAGGGTACACCTCCTACAATGAGCAGTTCTTC. The variable domain in full, with the rest retrieved from reference TRBV30 and TRBJ2-1, is SQTIHQWPATLVQPVGSPLSLECTVEGTSNPNLYWYRQAAGRGLQLLFYSVGIGQISSEVPQNLSASRPQDRQFILSSKKLLLSDSGFYLCAWSATGYTSYNEQFFGPGTRLTVL.

This chain joins TRBV30 and TRBJ1-4; the match to TRBD1 covers 8 bases. The V and J ends lost 8 bases and 16 bases, in that order; junction bases with no gene match: 18. CDR1 and CDR2 (germline): GTSNPN, SVGIG (reference sequence). The CDR3 consists of 13 residues. DNA for the CDR3: TGTGCCGGGGGATTAAGAAAGGACAGGGCGGAGTTTTTT. It codes for CAGGLRKDRAEFF.

The chain combines TRBV21-1 with TRBJ1-1; the table's D call, TRBD1, was not checked against the DNA. TRBV21-1 is classified as a pseudogene. The CDR3 is made up of 17 amino acids. The DNA for the CDR3 is TGTGCCAGCAGGGGACAGGGTTTGATTGATAAGAACACTGAAGCTTTCTTT. This translates into CASRGQGLIDKNTEAFF.

This rearrangement joins TRBV11-3 to TRBJ2-1; TRBD2 matches 9 bases. The length of the CDR3 is 15 residues. Trimming at V came to 5 bases and at J to 2 bases, leaving 4 bases not matched to a gene. Germline CDR1 and CDR2: SGHNT and YENEEA. The CDR3 region is CASSQLAGAYNEQFF. The CDR3 region has the DNA TGTGCCAGCAGCCAACTAGCGGGTGCCTACAATGAGCAGTTCTTC.

CDR3 region: CASSVDVGLAGWNEQFF. CDR3 nucleotide sequence: TGTGCCAGCAGCGTAGATGTCGGACTAGCGGGATGGAATGAGCAGTTCTTC. This chain uses TRBV9 with TRBJ2-1, with 12 bases fitting TRBD2. The CDR3 loop spans 17 amino acids. CDR1 is SGDLS, CDR2 YYNGEE, per germline. Trimming cost V 0 bases and J 7 bases; bases outside gene matches: 8.

In nucleotides, the CDR3 is TGTGCCAGCAGCCGCCAAAGACTAGCGGGGCACCAAGAGACCCAGTACTTC. Translation: CASSRQRLAGHQETQYF. V and J are TRBV3-1 (or the pseudogene TRBV3-2) and TRBJ2-5, with TRBD2 matching over 11 bases. Germline trimming cut 4 bases from V and 0 bases from J; bases unmatched to any gene: 7. Germline V gene data show CDR1 as LGHDT and CDR2 as YNNKEL (reference sequence). The CDR3 covers 17 residues.

The rearrangement joins TRBV4-2 to TRBJ2-3, with 10 bases lining up with TRBD2. The junction had 3 bases not matched to a gene; V was cut back by 1 base and J by 2 bases. Germline V gene sequence: CDR1 LGHNA, CDR2 YNFKEQ. This CDR3 spans 16 amino acids. The CDR3 DNA follows: TGTGCCAGCAGCCAAGGGACTAGCGGCTTCACAGATACGCAGTATTTT. Translating it yields CASSQGTSGFTDTQYF.

The genes are TRBV27 and TRBJ2-1; tentative D call: TRBD2 (6 bases). This CDR3 spans 14 amino acids. Germline V gene data show CDR1 as MNHEY and CDR2 as SMNVEV (reference sequence). V gave up 7 bases and J gave up 4 bases, with 14 bases separating them. CDR3 in amino acids: CASTSAGRYNEQFF. CDR3 DNA: TGTGCCAGCACCTCGGCGGGGCGGTACAATGAGCAGTTCTTC.

This rearrangement joins TRBV6-6 to TRBJ1-1; D call uncertain. CDR3 length: 12 amino acids. V was clipped by 4 bases and J by 6 bases, with 9 bases between them. Germline V lookup: CDR1 MNHNY, CDR2 SVGAGI (reference sequence). Here the CDR3 reads CASSSVTAEAFF. In DNA form, the CDR3 reads TGTGCCAGCAGTTCCGTTACGGCTGAAGCTTTCTTT.

This clone occurred a few times. This rearrangement joins TRBV7-3 to TRBJ1-3; D is unresolved. The CDR3 extends over 13 amino acids. Trimming left V 4 bases short and J 2 bases short, with 6 bases between. Germline CDR1 SGHTA, CDR2 FQGTGA. The CDR3 region has the DNA TGTGCCAGCAGCTCTTCCCCTGGAAACACCATATATTTT. Amino acid sequence: CASSSSPGNTIYF.

The chain employs TRBV28 and TRBJ2-7; TRBD2 agrees at 10 bases. The CDR3 is 17 amino acids. The junction had 9 bases not matched to a gene; V was cut back by 2 bases and J by 2 bases. The germline V gene has CDR1 MDHEN and CDR2 SYDVKM. CDR3 protein: CASSLPTLAGETYEQYF. The CDR3 nucleotides are TGTGCCAGCAGTTTACCTACTCTAGCGGGGGAGACCTACGAGCAGTACTTC.

V is TRBV11-2 and J is TRBJ1-1; D is unresolved. The germline V and J ends were trimmed by 4 bases and 2 bases, with 11 bases remaining between them. The V gene's germline CDR1 is SGHAT and CDR2 FQNNGV. This CDR3 contains 14 residues. The DNA of the CDR3 is TGTGCCAGCAGCTCAGCGACGGGTAACACTGAAGCTTTCTTT. This encodes CASSSATGNTEAFF. Supplemented by reference TRBV11-2 and TRBJ1-1, the full variable domain reads EAGVAQSPRYKIIEKRQSVAFWCNPISGHATLYWYQQILGQGPKLLIQFQNNGVVDDSQLPKDRFSAERLKGVDSTLKIQPAKLEDSAVYLCASSSATGNTEAFFGQGTRLTVV.

This clone is a singleton in its sample. The rearrangement joins TRBV29-1 to TRBJ2-6; D is unresolved. CDR1 is SQVTM, CDR2 ANQGSEA, per germline. The CDR3 runs 16 residues. V lost 5 bases, J lost 0 bases, and 14 bases lay in between. The CDR3 loop reads CSVILSFYSGANVLTF. The CDR3 nucleotides are TGCAGCGTTATTCTTTCTTTCTACTCTGGGGCCAACGTCCTGACTTTC.

The CDR3 spells CASSLMGRDTEAFF. The CDR3 DNA is TGTGCCAGCAGCTTAATGGGCAGGGACACTGAAGCTTTCTTT. The chain recombines TRBV7-3 with TRBJ1-1; the D gene is possibly TRBD1 (5 bases). The V and J ends lost 1 base and 3 bases respectively, with 9 bases between them. CDR1 is SGHTA and CDR2 is FQGTGA in the germline V gene. The CDR3 spans 14 residues.

This chain joins TRBV10-1 and TRBJ1-6; 7 nucleotides match TRBD1. CDR3 length: 13 amino acids. Germline assignment: CDR1 WNHNN and CDR2 SYGVQD (reference sequence). V was clipped by 7 bases and J by 8 bases; unmatched bases: 5. CDR3 sequence: CASNMQGDSPLHF. Written as DNA, the CDR3 is TGCGCCAGCAACATGCAGGGGGATTCACCCCTCCACTTT.